A single sample is the source of the 26 T cell receptor beta chains below, sequenced in a study of blood T cell repertoires in COVID-19. This table comes from immunoSEQ multiplex PCR, and its TCRdb copy is limited to in-frame clones, with some not included. The sample has 150,000 or so clones, roughly four fifths seen once. The sequencing input was peripheral blood. These receptors originate from a human donor with acute or convalescent COVID-19. The donor label of this sample is uncertain.

This CDR3 is CASSLRTEAFF. DNA of the CDR3: TGTGCCAGCAGCCTCCGCACTGAAGCTTTCTTT. The chain carries TRBV3-1 (or the pseudogene TRBV3-2) and TRBJ1-1; D unresolved. Trimming removed 4 bases from V and 4 bases from J, with 4 bases in between. CDR3 length: 11 residues. In germline, CDR1 is LGHDT, CDR2 YNNKEL (reference sequence).

This clone was counted a single time. The chain carries TRBV19 and TRBJ1-2; tentatively, D is TRBD1 (6 bases). The germline V gene has CDR1 LNHDA and CDR2 SQIVND (reference sequence). With 5 bases removed from V and 3 bases from J, the gap between germline ends came to 10 bases. CDR3 length equals 13 residues. The DNA for the CDR3 is TGTGCCAGTAGTGCACAGGGCGACTATGGCTACACCTTC. Protein: CASSAQGDYGYTF.

This chain connects TRBV7-8 to TRBJ1-5; D is unclear. This CDR3 region has 14 residues. CDR1 is SGHVS, CDR2 FQNEAQ, per germline. Between the trimmed V and J ends, which lost 0 bases and 1 base, there was a span of 4 bases. CDR3 nucleotide sequence: TGTGCCAGCAGCTTAGCAGAGAGCAATCAGCCCCAGCATTTT. Amino acid sequence: CASSLAESNQPQHF.

The rearrangement uses TRBV19 and TRBJ2-5, with D possibly being TRBD1 (6 bases). CDR3 length equals 13 residues. Per germline, CDR1 LNHDA and CDR2 SQIVND (reference sequence). The V gene lost 5 bases and the J gene lost 3 bases, with 10 bases spanning the gap. Here the CDR3 reads CASSLTGKETQYF. The CDR3 DNA sequence: TGTGCCAGTAGTCTTACAGGGAAAGAGACCCAGTACTTC. The full variable domain, rest sourced from reference TRBV19 and TRBJ2-5, is DGGITQSPKYLFRKEGQNVTLSCEQNLNHDAMYWYRQDPGQGLRLIYYSQIVNDFQKGDIAEGYSVSREKKESFPLTVTSAQKNPTAFYLCASSLTGKETQYFGPGTRLLVL.

This clone has a handful of counts. The rearrangement uses TRBV28 and TRBJ1-6; D possibly corresponds to TRBD1 (6 bases). CDR1 is MDHEN, CDR2 SYDVKM, per germline. The CDR3 covers 15 residues. The V end was cut by 5 bases, the J end by 8 bases, with 16 bases between. The CDR3 loop reads CASSVSGTIDSPLHF. The CDR3 DNA reads as TGTGCCAGCAGTGTATCCGGGACAATTGATTCACCCCTCCACTTT.

V usage is TRBV7-9 and J usage is TRBJ1-1, with no clear D. In germline, CDR1 is SEHNR, CDR2 FQNEAQ (reference sequence). V gave up 1 base and J gave up 8 bases, with 11 bases separating them. This CDR3 spans 13 amino acids. For the CDR3, the DNA is TGTGCCAGCAGCTTAGGGCCGGAGAGGGAAGCTTTCTTT. This codes for CASSLGPEREAFF. The full variable domain, with the rest looked up from reference TRBV7-9 and TRBJ1-1, is DTGVSQNPRHKITKRGQNVTFRCDPISEHNRLYWYRQTLGQGPEFLTYFQNEAQLEKSRLLSDRFSAERPKGSFSTLEIQRTEQGDSAMYLCASSLGPEREAFFGQGTRLTVV.

CDR3 sequence: CSVDTGGNYGYTF. As DNA, the CDR3 is TGCAGCGTTGATACAGGGGGTAACTATGGCTACACCTTC. The rearrangement joins TRBV29-1 to TRBJ1-2, with 8 bases matching TRBD1. Germline CDR1 and CDR2: SQVTM and ANQGSEA. With 3 bases clipped from V and 1 base from J, the junction kept 1 base outside the gene matches. This CDR3 contains 13 residues. The full variable domain, in which reference TRBV29-1 and TRBJ1-2 provide the parts outside the CDR3, is SAVISQKPSRDICQRGTSLTIQCQVDSQVTMMFWYRQQPGQSLTLIATANQGSEATYESGFVIDKFPISRPNLTFSTLTVSNMSPEDSSIYLCSVDTGGNYGYTFGSGTRLTVV.

This clone was recorded only once. The V and J genes are TRBV28 and TRBJ1-2; D unclear. CDR1 and CDR2 from the germline V gene are MDHEN and SYDVKM. Deletions cut 2 bases from V and 8 bases from J, with 9 bases between. The CDR3 extends over 12 amino acids. CDR3 in DNA: TGTGCCAGCAGTTTACAGGTAGAAGGCTACACCTTC. The encoded protein is CASSLQVEGYTF.

The chain links TRBV29-1 to TRBJ1-2, with D perhaps matching TRBD1 (5 bases). In germline, CDR1 is SQVTM, CDR2 ANQGSEA. The CDR3 spans 16 residues. Between the trimmed V and J ends, which lost 3 bases and 1 base, there was a span of 18 bases. Written as DNA, the CDR3 is TGCAGCGTTGATCGCGGGGGGGAACATTATAACTATGGCTACACCTTC. Its protein product is CSVDRGGEHYNYGYTF.

This clone turned up a few times. The J gene is TRBJ1-1, the V gene TRBV7-9; D is perhaps TRBD1 (5 bases). The CDR3 runs 15 residues. V was clipped by 0 bases and J by 11 bases, with 19 bases between them. Germline CDR1 is SEHNR and CDR2 is FQNEAQ (reference sequence). The CDR3 protein is CASSLAAGTREAAFF. The CDR3, as DNA: TGTGCCAGCAGCTTAGCAGCCGGGACTAGGGAGGCCGCTTTCTTT.

The chain combines TRBV30 with TRBJ2-5, with 8 bases identical to TRBD2. The germline gives CDR1 GTSNPN, CDR2 SVGIG (reference sequence). The CDR3 is 16 residues long. With 1 base clipped from V and 2 bases from J, the junction kept 9 bases outside the gene matches. CDR3 coding DNA: TGTGCCTGGAGTGGGGGCGCGGGGGGACCACAAGAGACCCAGTACTTC. Its protein is CAWSGGAGGPQETQYF.

This clone appeared a few times. CDR3 in DNA: TGTGCCAGCAGCGGGTCCGGGATCCGTAGCAATCAGCCCCAGCATTTT. Encoded protein: CASSGSGIRSNQPQHF. V gene TRBV7-2 combines with J gene TRBJ1-5, with no clear D. The CDR3 consists of 16 residues. Trimming left V 5 bases short and J 0 bases short, with 14 bases between. Germline V lookup: CDR1 SGHTA, CDR2 FQGNSA.

The rearrangement joins TRBV2 to TRBJ1-3; D gene unclear. V was clipped by 7 bases and J by 0 bases, with 10 bases between them. In germline, CDR1 is SNHLY, CDR2 FYNNEI. The CDR3 runs to 14 residues. The DNA of the CDR3 is TGTGCCAGCAAACGGGAAAGCTCTGGAAACACCATATATTTT. This gives the protein CASKRESSGNTIYF.

CDR3 loop: CASSIQVGAEQYF. The DNA of the CDR3 is TGTGCCAGTAGTATACAAGTCGGTGCCGAGCAGTACTTC. V is TRBV19 and J is TRBJ2-7; D is uncertain. V was pared by 2 bases and J by 6 bases, with 11 bases between. Germline assignment: CDR1 LNHDA and CDR2 SQIVND (reference sequence). The CDR3 has 13 amino acids.

The rearrangement links TRBV2 to TRBJ1-2, with D possibly TRBD1 on 5 matching bases. Trimming removed 5 bases at V and 2 bases at J, with 12 bases between. Germline V gives CDR1 SNHLY, CDR2 FYNNEI. The CDR3 consists of 14 residues. CDR3 loop: CASSTGTLNYGYTF. As DNA, the CDR3 is TGTGCCAGCAGTACCGGGACTCTGAACTATGGCTACACCTTC.

The chain carries TRBV5-4 and TRBJ2-5; no definite D call. From germline, CDR1 is SGHNT and CDR2 YYREEE (reference sequence). This CDR3 is 13 amino acids long. Trimming stripped 0 bases from V and 2 bases from J, with 5 bases between. CDR3 DNA sequence: TGTGCCAGCAGCTTGGACACACAAGAGACCCAGTACTTC. Translation gives CASSLDTQETQYF. The variable domain in full, with the rest retrieved from reference TRBV5-4 and TRBJ2-5, is ETGVTQSPTHLIKTRGQQVTLRCSSQSGHNTVSWYQQALGQGPQFIFQYYREEENGRGNFPPRFSGLQFPNYSSELNVNALELDDSALYLCASSLDTQETQYFGPGTRLLVL.

The rearrangement joins TRBV16 to TRBJ1-3; D not certain. V was clipped by 4 bases and J by 0 bases, with 10 bases between them. The germline CDR1 and CDR2 sequences are KGHSY and FQNENV. The CDR3 loop spans 15 amino acids. The CDR3 here is CASSRHKVSGNTIYF. As DNA, the CDR3 is TGTGCCAGCAGCCGACATAAGGTCTCTGGAAACACCATATATTTT.

This clone has only one observation. V gene TRBV9 combines with J gene TRBJ1-1, with 10 bases matching TRBD1. Germline V gene sequence: CDR1 SGDLS, CDR2 YYNGEE. There are 17 residues in the CDR3. The V gene end was trimmed by 4 bases and the J gene end by 3 bases; junction bases not matched to a gene: 12. The CDR3 DNA is TGTGCCAGCAGCAAGACAGGGGGCCTAACCTCCGACACTGAAGCTTTCTTT. Translation gives CASSKTGGLTSDTEAFF.

The chain carries TRBV9 and TRBJ1-6; TRBD1 aligns across 7 bases. J gave up 13 bases and V 4 bases, and 14 bases lay outside the gene matches. The germline V gene has CDR1 SGDLS and CDR2 YYNGEE. CDR3 size: 15 residues. The CDR3 loop reads CASSIEGGTLAPLHF. The CDR3 DNA sequence: TGTGCCAGCAGCATTGAAGGGGGCACGCTCGCCCCCCTCCACTTT.

This clone was seen a handful of times. V usage is TRBV6-5 and J usage is TRBJ2-6, with a tentative D call TRBD1 (6 bases). This CDR3 has 15 amino acids. Germline CDR1 MNHEY, CDR2 SVGAGI. The germline V and J ends were trimmed by 6 bases and 3 bases, with 12 bases remaining between them. The CDR3 DNA reads TGTGCCAGCAGCAGGGGCTCAGGTGGGGCCAACGTCCTGACTTTC. Protein product: CASSRGSGGANVLTF.

This sequence joins TRBV9 and TRBJ2-1, with 9 bases aligning to TRBD2. Losses at the gene ends were 0 bases for V and 10 bases for J; bases not matched to a gene: 11. This CDR3 has 16 amino acids. Looked up from germline, CDR1 is SGDLS and CDR2 is YYNGEE. In DNA form, the CDR3 reads TGTGCCAGCAGCGTAGGAGGAGCGGGGGGCCTTGGGGAGCAGTTCTTC. It is translated as CASSVGGAGGLGEQFF.

The chain links TRBV5-5 to TRBJ1-1; weak D call: TRBD1 (5 bases). This CDR3 contains 13 residues. Trimming removed 2 bases at V and 7 bases at J, with 12 bases between. Germline V gene lookup returns CDR1 SGHKS and CDR2 YYEKEE (reference sequence). CDR3 region: CASSFLFRDEAFF. DNA of the CDR3: TGTGCCAGCAGCTTCCTGTTCAGGGATGAAGCTTTCTTT. Full variable domain (outside the CDR3, taken from reference TRBV5-5 and TRBJ1-1): DAGVTQSPTHLIKTRGQQVTLRCSPISGHKSVSWYQQVLGQGPQFIFQYYEKEERGRGNFPDRFSARQFPNYSSELNVNALLLGDSALYLCASSFLFRDEAFFGQGTRLTVV.

The chain joins TRBV13 to TRBJ1-4, with D maybe TRBD1 (6 bases). V was clipped by 7 bases and J by 0 bases, with 15 bases between them. CDR1 is PRHDT and CDR2 is FYEKMQ in the germline V gene (reference sequence). There are 16 residues in the CDR3. The CDR3 region has the DNA TGTGCCAGCACCTCTCGGACAGCCGCAACTAATGAAAAACTGTTTTTT. Translating gives CASTSRTAATNEKLFF.

The V call is TRBV6-5, the J call TRBJ2-6; D perhaps matches TRBD1 (6 bases). The CDR3 consists of 15 residues. The germline gives CDR1 MNHEY, CDR2 SVGAGI. Trimming stripped 6 bases from V and 2 bases from J, with 11 bases between. Here the CDR3 reads CASRLQGTGANVLTF. In DNA, the CDR3 is TGTGCCAGCAGATTACAGGGAACTGGGGCCAACGTCCTGACTTTC.

This chain uses TRBV7-2 with TRBJ1-4; no clear D gene. The CDR3 contains 13 residues. Germline lookup yields CDR1 SGHTA and CDR2 FQGNSA. The V gene lost 4 bases and the J gene lost 0 bases, with 3 bases spanning the gap. Here the CDR3 reads CASSSATNEKLFF. DNA for the CDR3: TGTGCCAGCAGCTCCGCAACTAATGAAAAACTGTTTTTT.

This clone was counted once. The gene calls are TRBV25-1 and TRBJ1-1; unclear D gene. The CDR3 sequence is 16 residues long. Per the germline V gene, CDR1 is MGHDK and CDR2 is SYGVNS. Trimming removed 1 base at V and 1 base at J, with 13 bases between. The chain's CDR3 is CASSELGQARNTEAFF. The CDR3 region has the DNA TGTGCCAGCAGTGAATTAGGCCAGGCCAGGAACACTGAAGCTTTCTTT.